The 18 T cell receptor beta chains listed next were all sequenced from one sample in a study of cytomegalovirus exposure and HLA in healthy donors. Sequenced by immunoSEQ multiplex PCR; TCRdb stores in-frame clones only, minus some. The sample yields 200,000 to 250,000 clones, roughly 84% seen once. Sequenced input: PBMCs. The receptors derive from a woman aged 18-29 years in good health and CMV-seropositive.

The CDR3 nucleotides read TGTGCCAGCAGTGAGAAGCGGGAGGTGGGAGATACGCAGTATTTT. Protein: CASSEKREVGDTQYF. The chain uses TRBV2 and TRBJ2-3; 9 bases line up with TRBD2. The length of the CDR3 is 15 residues. Germline V CDR1 and CDR2: SNHLY, FYNNEI. With V trimmed by 3 bases and J by 5 bases, 6 bases remained unmatched.

The CDR3 is CASSLLAGRNEQFF. The CDR3 nucleotides are TGCGCCAGCAGCTTGCTAGCGGGACGGAATGAGCAGTTCTTC. The chain joins TRBV5-1 to TRBJ2-1, with 9 bases fitting TRBD2. The CDR3 extends over 14 amino acids. The junction had 3 bases not matched to a gene; V was cut back by 1 base and J by 7 bases. CDR1 and CDR2 from the germline V gene are SGHRS and YFSETQ.

The chain is built from TRBV27 and TRBJ1-3; a possible D gene is TRBD1 (5 bases). This CDR3 spans 14 amino acids. From germline, CDR1 is MNHEY and CDR2 SMNVEV (reference sequence). V was shortened by 5 bases and J by 0 bases, with 8 bases between the two germline ends. CDR3 coding DNA: TGTGCCAGCAGTCCAGGGCCCTCTGGAAACACCATATATTTT. Translation gives CASSPGPSGNTIYF.

The chain has TRBV9 and TRBJ2-7, with a weak D call TRBD1 (5 bases). Germline V gives CDR1 SGDLS, CDR2 YYNGEE. The V gene lost 4 bases and the J gene lost 4 bases, with 18 bases spanning the gap. The CDR3 extends over 15 amino acids. CDR3 in DNA: TGTGCCAGCAGCCTACTATCAGGGCCTCTTTACGAGCAGTACTTC. Amino acids: CASSLLSGPLYEQYF.

The chain carries TRBV7-8 and TRBJ2-4; 14 bases fit TRBD2. Germline V gene lookup returns CDR1 SGHVS and CDR2 FQNEAQ. V trimming: 4 bases; J trimming: 7 bases; junction bases outside the gene matches: 12. The CDR3 loop spans 18 amino acids. Written as DNA, the CDR3 is TGTGCCAGCAGCTCGAATGAGGGACTAGCGGGAGTTGGGAACATTCAGTACTTC. It yields the protein CASSSNEGLAGVGNIQYF.

V usage is TRBV2 and J usage is TRBJ1-5; TRBD1 matches 9 bases. Germline V gives CDR1 SNHLY, CDR2 FYNNEI. The length of the CDR3 is 15 residues. The V segment lost 1 base and the J segment 7 bases; nucleotides outside the gene matches: 5. The CDR3 is CASSEEGTGGQPQHF. CDR3 DNA: TGTGCCAGCAGTGAAGAAGGAACAGGGGGCCAGCCCCAGCATTTT.

The chain combines TRBV5-6 with TRBJ2-7, with D unclear. V lost 0 bases and J 0 bases, leaving 10 bases between the germline ends. The germline V gene encodes CDR1 SGHDT and CDR2 YYEEEE. CDR3 length: 15 amino acids. The CDR3 coding sequence is TGTGCCAGCAGCTTGGGACTTGCTTTCTCCTACGAGCAGTACTTC. Amino acid sequence: CASSLGLAFSYEQYF. Full variable domain (rest looked up from reference TRBV5-6 and TRBJ2-7): DAGVTQSPTHLIKTRGQQVTLRCSPKSGHDTVSWYQQALGQGPQFIFQYYEEEERQRGNFPDRFSGHQFPNYSSELNVNALLLGDSALYLCASSLGLAFSYEQYFGPGTRLTVT.

In this sample, this clone turned up once. The CDR3 DNA reads TGTGCCAGTAGTATAGGAGGTCTCTACGAGCAGTACTTC. It encodes CASSIGGLYEQYF. The gene calls are TRBV19 and TRBJ2-7; D is unresolved. This CDR3 contains 13 residues. Germline CDR1 and CDR2: LNHDA and SQIVND (reference sequence). V was cut by 1 base and J by 3 bases, with 7 bases left in between. The whole variable domain, filled in from reference TRBV19 and TRBJ2-7, reads DGGITQSPKYLFRKEGQNVTLSCEQNLNHDAMYWYRQDPGQGLRLIYYSQIVNDFQKGDIAEGYSVSREKKESFPLTVTSAQKNPTAFYLCASSIGGLYEQYFGPGTRLTVT.

This chain connects TRBV29-1 to TRBJ1-1; a weak D match, TRBD1 (5 bases). Trimming removed 3 bases from V and 7 bases from J, with 15 bases in between. From germline, CDR1 is SQVTM and CDR2 ANQGSEA. CDR3 length equals 13 residues. The CDR3 DNA reads as TGCAGCGTTGAGCCCACCACAGGAATTGAAGCTTTCTTT. Its translation is CSVEPTTGIEAFF. The full variable domain, its missing parts supplied by reference TRBV29-1 and TRBJ1-1, is SAVISQKPSRDICQRGTSLTIQCQVDSQVTMMFWYRQQPGQSLTLIATANQGSEATYESGFVIDKFPISRPNLTFSTLTVSNMSPEDSSIYLCSVEPTTGIEAFFGQGTRLTVV.

CDR3 loop: CASSSRSDYYEKQYF. The CDR3 nucleotides are TGTGCCAGCAGCTCAAGATCCGATTACTACGAGAAGCAGTACTTC. The V and J genes are TRBV5-6 and TRBJ2-7; the D is unclear. Deletions cut 3 bases from V and 8 bases from J, with 21 bases between. Germline-derived CDR1 and CDR2 are SGHDT and YYEEEE. The CDR3 totals 15 residues. Supplemented by reference TRBV5-6 and TRBJ2-7, the full variable domain reads DAGVTQSPTHLIKTRGQQVTLRCSPKSGHDTVSWYQQALGQGPQFIFQYYEEEERQRGNFPDRFSGHQFPNYSSELNVNALLLGDSALYLCASSSRSDYYEKQYFGPGTRLTVT.

This chain joins TRBV7-6 and TRBJ2-1; 7 bases are shared with TRBD1. Germline CDR1 and CDR2: SGHVS and FNYEAQ. The CDR3 spans 11 residues. The V gene end was trimmed by 8 bases and the J gene end by 9 bases; junction bases not matched to a gene: 4. In nucleotides, the CDR3 is TGTGCCAGCCGTGACAGGGCTGAGCAGTTCTTC. This encodes CASRDRAEQFF.

The J gene is TRBJ1-2, the V gene TRBV27; 10 bases fit TRBD1. In germline, CDR1 is MNHEY, CDR2 SMNVEV (reference sequence). The CDR3 length is 15 residues. Germline trimming cut 4 bases from V and 6 bases from J; bases unmatched to any gene: 8. The CDR3 protein is CASSSPGTGVDGYTF. As DNA, the CDR3 is TGTGCCAGCAGTTCTCCCGGGACAGGGGTCGATGGCTACACCTTC.

This rearrangement joins TRBV19 to TRBJ1-5; the D gene is possibly TRBD1 (5 bases). V was trimmed by 3 bases and J by 0 bases, leaving 12 bases between them. The CDR3 is 16 residues long. CDR1 is LNHDA and CDR2 is SQIVND in the germline V gene (reference sequence). The CDR3 bases are TGTGCCAGTAGTATCGGGGGGACGTATAGCAATCAGCCCCAGCATTTT. Its translation: CASSIGGTYSNQPQHF.

The rearrangement joins TRBV27 to TRBJ1-2; no reliable D call. The CDR3 covers 13 residues. CDR1 MNHEY and CDR2 SMNVEV come from the germline V gene (reference sequence). Trimming took 2 bases from V and 8 from J, leaving 12 bases between them. CDR3 protein: CASSLEQFGGYTF. The DNA for the CDR3 is TGTGCCAGCAGTTTAGAACAGTTCGGCGGCTACACCTTC.

The genes are TRBV5-1 and TRBJ2-3; D may be TRBD2 (6 bases). CDR1 is SGHRS, CDR2 YFSETQ, per germline. The germline V and J ends were trimmed by 7 bases and 4 bases, with 13 bases remaining between them. The CDR3 is 13 residues long. The CDR3 protein is CASYRERADTQYF. In DNA form, the CDR3 reads TGCGCCAGCTACCGGGAGAGAGCAGATACGCAGTATTTT.

V gene TRBV29-1 combines with J gene TRBJ2-2, with 8 nucleotides matching TRBD1. Germline values: CDR1 SQVTM, CDR2 ANQGSEA. V lost 5 bases and J lost 3; bases outside the gene matches: 23. This CDR3 has 20 residues. DNA for the CDR3: TGCAGCGTTCCCTCGAGATACGTGGACAGGGCAAGTCGGTACACCGGGGAGCTGTTTTTT. Amino acid sequence: CSVPSRYVDRASRYTGELFF.

V is TRBV29-1 and J is TRBJ2-1; the match to TRBD2 covers 13 bases. The germline V gene encodes CDR1 SQVTM and CDR2 ANQGSEA. With 7 bases clipped from V and 5 bases from J, the junction kept 8 bases outside the gene matches. This CDR3 contains 15 residues. The CDR3 loop is CSATGLAGTNNEQFF. CDR3 bases: TGCAGCGCCACGGGACTAGCGGGGACAAACAATGAGCAGTTCTTC.

The chain has TRBV10-1 and TRBJ1-1, with TRBD1 matching over 8 bases. This CDR3 contains 13 residues. From germline, CDR1 is WNHNN and CDR2 SYGVQD (reference sequence). With V trimmed by 4 bases and J by 5 bases, 3 bases remained unmatched. Here the CDR3 reads CASSGQGLTEAFF. The CDR3 DNA reads as TGCGCCAGCAGTGGACAGGGGTTAACTGAAGCTTTCTTT.